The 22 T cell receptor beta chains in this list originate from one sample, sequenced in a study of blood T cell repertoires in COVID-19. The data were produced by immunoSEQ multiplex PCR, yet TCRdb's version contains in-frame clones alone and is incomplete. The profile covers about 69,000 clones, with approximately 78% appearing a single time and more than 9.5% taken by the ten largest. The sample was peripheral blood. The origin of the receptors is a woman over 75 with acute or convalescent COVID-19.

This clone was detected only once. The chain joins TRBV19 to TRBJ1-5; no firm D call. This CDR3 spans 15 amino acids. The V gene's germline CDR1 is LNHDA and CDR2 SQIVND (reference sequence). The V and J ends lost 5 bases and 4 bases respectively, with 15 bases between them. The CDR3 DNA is TGTGCCAGTAGTCAGGCCAACCCCAGAAATCAGCCCCAGCATTTT. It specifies CASSQANPRNQPQHF.

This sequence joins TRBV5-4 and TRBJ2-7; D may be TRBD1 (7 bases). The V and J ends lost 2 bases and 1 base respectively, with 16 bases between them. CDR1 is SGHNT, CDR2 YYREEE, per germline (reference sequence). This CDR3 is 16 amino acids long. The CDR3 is CASSFGRRGQSYEQYF. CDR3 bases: TGTGCCAGCAGCTTTGGTCGGCGGGGACAGTCCTACGAGCAGTACTTC.

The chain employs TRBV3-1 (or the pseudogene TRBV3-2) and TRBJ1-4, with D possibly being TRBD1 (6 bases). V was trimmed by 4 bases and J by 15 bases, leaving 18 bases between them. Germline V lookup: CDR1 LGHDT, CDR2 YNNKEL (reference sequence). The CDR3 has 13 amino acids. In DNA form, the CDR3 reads TGTGCCAGCAGCCTTTTACAGGGCTCCGGGTTGTTTTTT. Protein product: CASSLLQGSGLFF.

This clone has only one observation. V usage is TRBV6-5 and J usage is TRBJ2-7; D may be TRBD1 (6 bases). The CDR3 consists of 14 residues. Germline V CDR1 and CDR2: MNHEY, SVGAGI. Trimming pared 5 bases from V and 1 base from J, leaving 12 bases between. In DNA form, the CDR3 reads TGTGCCAGCAGTCAACAGGGTGGATCCTACGAGCAGTACTTC. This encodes CASSQQGGSYEQYF.

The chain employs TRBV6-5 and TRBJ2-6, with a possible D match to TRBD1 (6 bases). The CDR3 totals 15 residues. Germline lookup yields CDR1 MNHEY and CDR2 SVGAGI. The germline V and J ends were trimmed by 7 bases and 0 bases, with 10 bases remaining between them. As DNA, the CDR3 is TGTGCCAGCACCTGGACAGACTCTGGGGCCAACGTCCTGACTTTC. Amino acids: CASTWTDSGANVLTF.

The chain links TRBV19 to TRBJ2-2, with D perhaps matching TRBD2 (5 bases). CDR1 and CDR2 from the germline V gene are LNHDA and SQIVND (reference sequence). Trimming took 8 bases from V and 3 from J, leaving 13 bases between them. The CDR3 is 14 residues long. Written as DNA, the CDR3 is TGTGCCAGTCTTCCGGCGAGGGACACCGGGGAGCTGTTTTTT. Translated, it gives CASLPARDTGELFF.

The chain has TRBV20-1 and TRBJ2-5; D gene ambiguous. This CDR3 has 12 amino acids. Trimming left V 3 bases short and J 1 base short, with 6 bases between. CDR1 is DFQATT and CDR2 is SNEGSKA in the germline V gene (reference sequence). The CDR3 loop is CSASVAQETQYF. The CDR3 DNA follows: TGCAGTGCTAGTGTGGCCCAAGAGACCCAGTACTTC.

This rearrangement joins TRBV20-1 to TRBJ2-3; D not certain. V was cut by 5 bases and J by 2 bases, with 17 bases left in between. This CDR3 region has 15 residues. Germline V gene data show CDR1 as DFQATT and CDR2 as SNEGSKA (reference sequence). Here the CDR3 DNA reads TGCAGTGCTGGTGAGGTCCGGAGTGTCACAGATACGCAGTATTTT. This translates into CSAGEVRSVTDTQYF.

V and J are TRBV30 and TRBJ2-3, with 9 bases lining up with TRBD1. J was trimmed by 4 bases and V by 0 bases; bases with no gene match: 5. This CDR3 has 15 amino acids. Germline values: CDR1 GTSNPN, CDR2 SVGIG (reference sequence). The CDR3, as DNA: TGTGCCTGGAGTGTACAGGGGGCAACGGCAGATACGCAGTATTTT. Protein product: CAWSVQGATADTQYF.

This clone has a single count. The DNA for the CDR3 is TGTGCCACCAGCATTTCAGGGGCGAAAAATGAAAAACTGTTTTTT. It yields the protein CATSISGAKNEKLFF. The J gene is TRBJ1-4, the V gene TRBV15; possibly TRBD1 for D (6 bases). This CDR3 contains 15 residues. V was shortened by 4 bases and J by 5 bases, with 14 bases between the two germline ends. Germline lookup yields CDR1 LNHNV and CDR2 YYDKDF (reference sequence).

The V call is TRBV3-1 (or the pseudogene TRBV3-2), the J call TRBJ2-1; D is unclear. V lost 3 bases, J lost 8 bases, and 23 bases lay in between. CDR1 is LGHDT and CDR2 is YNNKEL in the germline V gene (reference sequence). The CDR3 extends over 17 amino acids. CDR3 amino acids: CASSQSALFQTLDEQFF. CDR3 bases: TGTGCCAGCAGCCAGAGCGCATTATTTCAGACCCTCGATGAGCAGTTCTTC.

Written as DNA, the CDR3 is TGCGCCAGCAGAGGGGGCAACAATGAGCAGTTCTTC. It specifies CASRGGNNEQFF. The V gene is TRBV10-2, the J gene TRBJ2-1; 7 positions match TRBD1. This CDR3 is 12 amino acids long. The junction had 1 base not matched to a gene; V was cut back by 6 bases and J by 5 bases. Germline V gives CDR1 WSHSY, CDR2 SAAADI.

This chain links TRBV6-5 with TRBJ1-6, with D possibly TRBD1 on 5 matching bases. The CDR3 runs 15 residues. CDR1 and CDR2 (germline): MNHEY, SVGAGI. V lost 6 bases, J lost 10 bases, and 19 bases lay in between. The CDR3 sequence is CASSSQGSGWSPLHF. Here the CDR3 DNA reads TGTGCCAGCAGCTCCCAGGGCTCCGGATGGTCACCCCTCCACTTT.

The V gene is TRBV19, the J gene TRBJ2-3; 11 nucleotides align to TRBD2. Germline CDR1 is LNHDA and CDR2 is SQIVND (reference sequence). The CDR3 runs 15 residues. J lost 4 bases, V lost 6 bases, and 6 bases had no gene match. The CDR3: CASSDTGLAADTQYF. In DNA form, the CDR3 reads TGTGCCAGTAGCGATACGGGACTAGCGGCAGATACGCAGTATTTT.

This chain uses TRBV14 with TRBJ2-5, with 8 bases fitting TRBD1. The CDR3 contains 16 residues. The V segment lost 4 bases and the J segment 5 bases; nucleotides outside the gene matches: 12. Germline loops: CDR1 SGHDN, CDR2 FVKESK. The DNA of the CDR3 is TGTGCCAGCAGCCCAGGACAGGGCCTACCCCGGGAGACCCAGTACTTC. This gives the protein CASSPGQGLPRETQYF.

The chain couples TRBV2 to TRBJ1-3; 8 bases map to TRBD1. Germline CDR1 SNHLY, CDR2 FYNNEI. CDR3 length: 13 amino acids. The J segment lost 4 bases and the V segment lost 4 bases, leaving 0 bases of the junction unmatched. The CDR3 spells CASSGDRGNTIYF. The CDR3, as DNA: TGTGCCAGCAGTGGGGACAGGGGAAACACCATATATTTT.

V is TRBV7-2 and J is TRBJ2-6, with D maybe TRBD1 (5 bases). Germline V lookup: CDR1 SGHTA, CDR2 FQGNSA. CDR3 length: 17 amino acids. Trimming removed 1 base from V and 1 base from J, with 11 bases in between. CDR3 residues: CASSLEGMWSGANVLTF. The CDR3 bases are TGTGCCAGCAGCTTAGAGGGGATGTGGTCTGGGGCCAACGTCCTGACTTTC.

CDR3 in amino acids: CASSWGLAGGIIDTQYF. DNA of the CDR3: TGTGCCAGCAGCTGGGGACTAGCGGGGGGAATTATAGATACGCAGTATTTT. The chain has TRBV7-9 and TRBJ2-3; 15 positions match TRBD2. The length of the CDR3 is 17 residues. Trimming took 4 bases from V and 5 from J; bases not matched to a gene: 7. Germline V lookup: CDR1 SEHNR, CDR2 FQNEAQ (reference sequence). Full variable domain (missing parts from reference TRBV7-9 and TRBJ2-3): DTGVSQNPRHKITKRGQNVTFRCDPISEHNRLYWYRQTLGQGPEFLTYFQNEAQLEKSRLLSDRFSAERPKGSFSTLEIQRTEQGDSAMYLCASSWGLAGGIIDTQYFGPGTRLTVL.

CDR3 residues: CASSQGVYNEQFF. CDR3 sequence (DNA): TGTGCCAGCAGCCAAGGGGTGTACAATGAGCAGTTCTTC. The chain uses TRBV7-3 and TRBJ2-1, with D possibly being TRBD1 (5 bases). This CDR3 region has 13 residues. The germline V gene encodes CDR1 SGHTA and CDR2 FQGTGA. V was cut by 5 bases and J by 4 bases, with 9 bases left in between.

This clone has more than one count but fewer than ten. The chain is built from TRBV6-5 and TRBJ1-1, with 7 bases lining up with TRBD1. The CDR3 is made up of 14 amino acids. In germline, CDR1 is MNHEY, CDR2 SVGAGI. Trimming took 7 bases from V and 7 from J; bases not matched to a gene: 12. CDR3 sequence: CASTLTGTRVEAFF. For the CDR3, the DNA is TGTGCCAGCACCCTGACAGGGACTAGGGTTGAAGCTTTCTTT.

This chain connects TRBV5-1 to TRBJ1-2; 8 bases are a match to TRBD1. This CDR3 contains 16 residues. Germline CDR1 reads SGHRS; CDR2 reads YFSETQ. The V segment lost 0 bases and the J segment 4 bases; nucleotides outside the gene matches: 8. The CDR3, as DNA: TGCGCCAGCAGCTTGGGGGCACAGGGGGAAGGCTATGGCTACACCTTC. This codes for CASSLGAQGEGYGYTF.

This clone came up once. The CDR3 DNA reads as TGTGCCAGCAGTGGTTTAGGCGGGGGAGGGCAAGAGACCCAGTACTTC. This gives the protein CASSGLGGGGQETQYF. The chain joins TRBV2 to TRBJ2-5; TRBD2 matches 7 bases. This CDR3 spans 16 amino acids. Germline V gene sequence: CDR1 SNHLY, CDR2 FYNNEI. Trimming at V came to 4 bases and at J to 2 bases, leaving 10 bases not matched to a gene.